This T cell receptor (beta chain) came from a study of shared clonotypes between healthy human individuals. Overall study findings and caveats: Among the subsets, naive ones generally showed larger estimated richness than memory ones.

Several immunoSEQ plates received, in even portions, the genomic DNA of each subset. The repertoire was sequenced with immunoSEQ multiplex PCR; TCRdb's copy has only in-frame clones and lacks some. Of some 660,000 clones listed, approximately 73% are singletons. The ends lost 6 bases at V and 1 base at J; junction bases unmatched: 10. Per germline, CDR1 LNHDA and CDR2 SQIVND (reference sequence). CDR3 length: 16 residues. Donors, healthy HIV-negative adults, lacked recent acute infections or vaccinations. Naive CD4+ cells were CD45RA-selected; the remaining cells were memory. This clone was found once. The antigen is unknown.

The source of this sequence is a woman aged 25 to 39 in good health. Sequencing was performed on memory CD4+ T cells sorted from blood. Described subset: CD45RA-negative fraction. V is TRBV19 and J is TRBJ1-1, with TRBD1 matching 8 bases. The CDR3 coding sequence is TGTGCCAGTAGCCGCCAGGGGGCGGGTTCGAACACTGAAGCTTTCTTT. Amino acid sequence: CASSRQGAGSNTEAFF.